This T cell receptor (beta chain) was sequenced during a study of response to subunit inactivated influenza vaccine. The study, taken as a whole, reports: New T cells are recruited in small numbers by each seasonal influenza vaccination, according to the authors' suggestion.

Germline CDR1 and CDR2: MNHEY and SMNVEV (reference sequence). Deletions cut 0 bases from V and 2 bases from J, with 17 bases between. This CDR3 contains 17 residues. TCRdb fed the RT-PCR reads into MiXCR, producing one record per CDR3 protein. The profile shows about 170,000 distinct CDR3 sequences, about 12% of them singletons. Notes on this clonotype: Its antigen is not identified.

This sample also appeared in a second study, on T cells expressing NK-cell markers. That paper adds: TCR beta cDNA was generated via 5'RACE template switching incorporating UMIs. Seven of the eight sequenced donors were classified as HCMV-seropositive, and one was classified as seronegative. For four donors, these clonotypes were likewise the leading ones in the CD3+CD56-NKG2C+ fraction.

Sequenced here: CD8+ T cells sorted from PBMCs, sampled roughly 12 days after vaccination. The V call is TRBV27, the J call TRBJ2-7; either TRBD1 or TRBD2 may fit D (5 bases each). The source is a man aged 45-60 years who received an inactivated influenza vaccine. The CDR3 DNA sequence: TGTGCCAGCAGTTTATCCCCCATTGAGACGGGGCCCTACGAGCAGTACTTC. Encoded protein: CASSLSPIETGPYEQYF.